This T cell receptor beta chain was sequenced for a study of blood T cell repertoires in COVID-19. V was pared by 4 bases and J by 0 bases, with 12 bases between. The CDR3 spans 16 residues. From germline, CDR1 is KGHDR and CDR2 SFDVKD. Sequencing was performed with immunoSEQ multiplex PCR; in TCRdb, only in-frame clones are kept and a portion is missing. Of a few hundred thousand clones listed, roughly 91% are singletons. V gene TRBV24-1 combines with J gene TRBJ1-3, with D possibly matching TRBD1 (5 bases). This sequence was found in a middle-aged man with active or convalescent COVID-19. Sequences were obtained from peripheral blood. The CDR3 nucleotides read TGTGCCACCAGTGACGGACAAGATTACTCTGGAAACACCATATATTTT. The encoded protein is CATSDGQDYSGNTIYF.